The rows below give T cell receptor beta chains drawn from one sample of a study of T cell responses to AZD1222 COVID-19 vaccine. Assay: immunoSEQ multiplex PCR; the TCRdb copy retains only in-frame clones and omits some. The table has around 140,000 clones, approximately 90% seen once; the top ten hold about 1.5%. Material: peripheral blood, obtained on day 0 of AZD1222 vaccination. The receptors were sampled from an adult in good health. Each CDR3 is given with its conserved first and last residue. D genes are given only for firm matches. Clone sizes are given selectively: once, few, many, or a class where the clone is expanded.

clone_size	v_call	j_call	d_call	cdr3_aa	cdr3_nt
-	TRBV4-1	TRBJ2-1	TRBD2	CASSQDSASGRLNEQFF	TGCGCCAGCAGCCAAGATTCAGCTAGCGGGAGGCTTAATGAGCAGTTCTTC
-	TRBV7-9	TRBJ1-2	-	CASSRDLVSDGYTF	TGTGCCAGCAGCCGGGACCTGGTATCCGATGGCTACACCTTC
-	TRBV13	TRBJ2-3	TRBD2	CASSVGTSGRGVTDTQYF	TGTGCCAGCAGCGTCGGGACTAGCGGGAGGGGCGTGACAGATACGCAGTATTTT
-	TRBV5-1	TRBJ1-2	TRBD1	CASSLFGTEVYGYTF	TGCGCCAGCAGCTTGTTCGGGACAGAAGTCTATGGCTACACCTTC
-	TRBV27	TRBJ1-1	TRBD1	CASSLIGLRTGGTEAFF	TGTGCCAGCAGTTTAATCGGGTTAAGGACAGGGGGCACTGAAGCTTTCTTT
once	TRBV19	TRBJ1-1	-	CASSIQTVGVEAFF	TGTGCCAGTAGTATTCAAACGGTCGGGGTGGAAGCTTTCTTT
-	TRBV7-8	TRBJ1-1	-	CASSSPYPPEAFF	TGTGCCAGCAGCTCACCGTACCCACCTGAAGCTTTCTTT
-	TRBV7-9	TRBJ2-1	TRBD2	CASSPLAGGRGEQFF	TGTGCCAGCAGCCCACTAGCGGGAGGGCGAGGGGAGCAGTTCTTC
-	TRBV28	TRBJ2-7	TRBD2	CASRGTSGSAYEQYF	TGTGCCAGCAGAGGGACTAGCGGGTCGGCCTACGAGCAGTACTTC
-	TRBV7-9	TRBJ1-1	-	CASSYRSGENTEAFF	TGTGCCAGCAGCTACCGTAGTGGAGAGAACACTGAAGCTTTCTTT
-	TRBV3-1/TRBV3-2	TRBJ2-7	-	CASSLRFEGPSSYEQYF	TGTGCCAGCAGCCTACGATTTGAGGGGCCTAGCTCCTACGAGCAGTACTTC
-	TRBV5-6	TRBJ2-5	-	CASSFYYEETQYF	TGTGCCAGCAGCTTTTACTATGAGGAGACCCAGTACTTC
few	TRBV30	TRBJ2-5	-	CAWSPGRGIETQYF	TGTGCCTGGAGCCCCGGAAGGGGAATCGAGACCCAGTACTTC
-	TRBV7-2	TRBJ2-3	-	CASSSDLLTQYF	TGTGCCAGCAGCTCGGACCTCCTTACGCAGTATTTT
-	TRBV2	TRBJ2-4	TRBD1	CASSERQGAYGIQYF	TGTGCCAGCAGTGAACGACAGGGGGCGTATGGCATTCAGTACTTC
-	TRBV27	TRBJ1-6	TRBD1	CASSDQGGIQGSPLHF	TGTGCCAGCAGCGACCAGGGGGGTATACAGGGGTCACCCCTCCACTTT
-	TRBV7-9	TRBJ2-1	-	CASSLVGGAGEQFF	TGTGCCAGCAGCTTAGTAGGGGGAGCGGGCGAGCAGTTCTTC
few	TRBV6-1	TRBJ2-7	-	CASSDVGRAYEQYF	TGTGCCAGCAGTGACGTAGGGCGCGCCTACGAGCAGTACTTC
-	TRBV7-3	TRBJ2-1	-	CASSLRLDNEQFF	TGTGCCAGCAGCTTAAGGCTTGACAATGAGCAGTTCTTC
-	TRBV3-1/TRBV3-2	TRBJ2-1	TRBD2	CASSPRTSGLSYNEQFF	TGTGCCAGCAGCCCCCGGACTAGCGGGCTCTCCTACAATGAGCAGTTCTTC
-	TRBV7-6	TRBJ2-1	-	CASSLVEASLNNEQFF	TGTGCCAGCAGCTTAGTGGAGGCTAGCCTTAACAATGAGCAGTTCTTC
-	TRBV10-3	TRBJ2-2	-	CAISEVGAPSNTGELFF	TGTGCCATCAGTGAAGTGGGGGCCCCCTCGAACACCGGGGAGCTGTTTTTT
-	TRBV18	TRBJ2-5	-	CASSRAGKETQYF	TGTGCCAGCTCACGTGCCGGGAAAGAGACCCAGTACTTC
-	TRBV19	TRBJ2-3	-	CASSISRENTQYF	TGTGCCAGTAGTATTTCCAGGGAAAATACGCAGTATTTT
-	TRBV4-1	TRBJ2-1	-	CASRGSGGLSYNEQFF	TGCGCCAGCAGGGGGTCGGGGGGCTTATCCTACAATGAGCAGTTCTTC
-	TRBV6-5	TRBJ1-2	-	CASRPPTANYGYTF	TGTGCCAGCAGACCCCCGACAGCTAACTATGGCTACACCTTC
-	TRBV5-1	TRBJ1-2	TRBD1	CASSFGTGRNYGYTF	TGCGCCAGCAGCTTCGGGACAGGGAGGAACTATGGCTACACCTTC
once	TRBV15	TRBJ1-6	-	CATSTRTGNSPLHF	TGTGCCACCAGCACTCGGACGGGGAATTCACCCCTCCACTTT
once	TRBV19	TRBJ1-1	-	CASSWADSNTEAFF	TGTGCCAGTAGTTGGGCGGACAGTAACACTGAAGCTTTCTTT
-	TRBV19	TRBJ1-1	-	CASNPTAAVYTEAFF	TGTGCCAGTAACCCAACAGCGGCGGTATACACTGAAGCTTTCTTT
-	TRBV19	TRBJ1-1	-	CASKEAPRRDTEAFF	TGTGCCAGTAAGGAGGCCCCCCGACGGGACACTGAAGCTTTCTTT
-	TRBV7-3	TRBJ2-2	TRBD2	CASSGYSGRELFF	TGTGCCAGCAGTGGCTATAGCGGGAGGGAGCTGTTTTTT
-	TRBV2	TRBJ2-7	TRBD2	CASSDYGRVLYEQYF	TGTGCCAGCAGTGATTACGGGAGGGTTCTCTACGAGCAGTACTTC
-	TRBV5-6	TRBJ2-3	-	CATGTLAPSDTQYF	TGTGCCACCGGGACATTGGCCCCGTCAGATACGCAGTATTTT
-	TRBV7-9	TRBJ1-1	-	CASSPSSRGEAFF	TGTGCCAGCAGCCCCAGCTCCAGGGGAGAAGCTTTCTTT
few	TRBV30	TRBJ2-7	TRBD1	CAWSVQGGWEQYF	TGTGCCTGGAGTGTACAGGGGGGTTGGGAGCAGTACTTC
-	TRBV3-1/TRBV3-2	TRBJ1-3	TRBD1	CASSQGWDSGNTIYF	TGTGCCAGCAGCCAAGGGTGGGACAGCGGAAACACCATATATTTT
once	TRBV28	TRBJ2-7	TRBD1	CASSTTGNSYEQYF	TGTGCCAGCAGTACGACAGGGAACTCCTACGAGCAGTACTTC
once	TRBV19	TRBJ1-5	-	CASTGQGVNQPQHF	TGTGCCAGTACAGGCCAGGGCGTTAATCAGCCCCAGCATTTT
-	TRBV19	TRBJ2-3	TRBD1	CASSLQGPITDTQYF	TGTGCCAGTAGTTTACAGGGGCCGATCACAGATACGCAGTATTTT
-	TRBV30	TRBJ1-1	-	CAWKGGKSTEAFF	TGTGCCTGGAAGGGGGGGAAGAGCACTGAAGCTTTCTTT
-	TRBV5-5	TRBJ1-2	-	CASSLGPQSYGYTF	TGTGCCAGCAGCTTGGGACCCCAGAGCTATGGCTACACCTTC
few	TRBV4-1	TRBJ1-1	-	CASSPAQGNTEAFF	TGCGCCAGCAGCCCCGCGCAGGGGAACACTGAAGCTTTCTTT
-	TRBV6-1	TRBJ2-1	TRBD2	CASSEVLAKQFF	TGTGCCAGCAGTGAAGTACTAGCGAAGCAGTTCTTC
-	TRBV6-1	TRBJ1-4	-	CASSESSGSEKLFF	TGTGCCAGCAGTGAATCTTCCGGGAGTGAAAAACTGTTTTTT
-	TRBV6-4	TRBJ1-2	-	CASKGTGSGYTF	TGTGCCAGCAAGGGGACCGGGTCAGGCTACACCTTC
-	TRBV24-1	TRBJ2-3	-	CATSGSFADTQYF	TGTGCCACCAGTGGATCCTTCGCAGATACGCAGTATTTT
-	TRBV28	TRBJ1-4	-	CASSFRLGIGLFF	TGTGCCAGCAGTTTCCGGCTGGGGATCGGGCTGTTTTTT
once	TRBV3-1/TRBV3-2	TRBJ2-5	-	CASSLLVQKETQYF	TGTGCCAGCAGCCTCCTGGTGCAGAAAGAGACCCAGTACTTC
-	TRBV7-2	TRBJ1-6	TRBD1	CASSRDRENSPLHF	TGTGCCAGCAGCCGGGACAGGGAAAACTCACCCCTCCACTTT
-	TRBV7-9	TRBJ2-7	-	CASSSPRELYEQYF	TGTGCCAGCAGCTCCCCCAGGGAGCTCTACGAGCAGTACTTC
-	TRBV18	TRBJ2-3	-	CASSPLGEDTQYF	TGTGCCAGCTCACCACTGGGAGAGGATACGCAGTATTTT
-	TRBV28	TRBJ2-5	-	CASSPRPRGSETQYF	TGTGCCAGCAGTCCCCGACCGAGGGGGAGTGAGACCCAGTACTTC
-	TRBV3-1/TRBV3-2	TRBJ2-7	TRBD1	CASSPFPGTGNGAYEQYF	TGTGCCAGCAGCCCATTTCCCGGGACAGGGAACGGGGCCTACGAGCAGTACTTC
-	TRBV28	TRBJ2-7	-	CASSLLSRRAYEQYF	TGTGCCAGCAGTTTATTGTCAAGGAGGGCCTACGAGCAGTACTTC